The 4 T cell receptor beta chains listed next were all sequenced from one sample in a study of blood T cells in healthy people across ages. PCR was performed a second time for roughly 7 to 12 cycles using a sample-barcoded 5' primer and a J-beta primer mix. MiXCR, applied by TCRdb to the 5' RACE reads, yields one record per CDR3 protein. The repertoire includes about 810,000 distinct CDR3 sequences, under 40% of them detected once, and 10% to 15% sits in the top ten. Sample: blood. The receptors were gathered from a man aged 18 to 29 in good health.

There are a few counts of this clonotype. The chain carries TRBV12-3 or TRBV12-4 and TRBJ1-2; D is uncertain. This CDR3 spans 14 amino acids. V was pared by 1 base and J by 8 bases, with 14 bases between. The CDR3 bases are TGTGCCAGCAGTTTAGTTTTTCGGGTCGGCGGCTACACCTTC. This gives the protein CASSLVFRVGGYTF.

V usage is TRBV6-5 and J usage is TRBJ2-6; 8 nucleotides align to TRBD1. V lost 3 bases, J lost 0 bases, and 7 bases stayed unmatched. Germline V gives CDR1 MNHEY, CDR2 SVGAGI. The CDR3 consists of 18 residues. The CDR3 protein is CASSYPGQVPSGANVLTF. Written as DNA, the CDR3 is TGTGCCAGCAGTTATCCGGGACAGGTCCCCTCTGGGGCCAACGTCCTGACTTTC.

This clonotype was seen a handful of times. V usage is TRBV10-3 and J usage is TRBJ1-2, with 7 positions matching TRBD1. CDR3 length: 15 amino acids. CDR1 and CDR2 from the germline V gene are ENHRY and SYGVKD. The junction had 1 base not matched to a gene; V was cut back by 0 bases and J by 0 bases. The CDR3 DNA reads as TGTGCCATCAGTGAGTCGGGACAGTCTAACTATGGCTACACCTTC. It translates to CAISESGQSNYGYTF.

This clonotype has just a few counts. The chain joins TRBV29-1 to TRBJ1-2; D is unresolved. CDR3 size: 13 residues. Germline V gene data show CDR1 as SQVTM and CDR2 as ANQGSEA. Trimming took off 5 bases at V and 2 bases at J, with 12 bases between the two ends. The CDR3 is CSVRTETNYGYTF. In DNA, the CDR3 is TGCAGCGTTAGAACAGAAACAAACTATGGCTACACCTTC.